Reported below is one T cell receptor (beta chain). With a J-beta primer mix and a sample-barcoded 5' primer, a second PCR ran about 7 to 11 cycles. Using its own MiXCR run on the 5' RACE reads, TCRdb lists one record per CDR3 protein. The sample has hundreds of thousands of distinct CDR3 sequences, more than 35% seen once. The data originate from a study of blood T cells in healthy people across ages. V dropped 0 bases and J dropped 4 bases, with 19 bases sitting between them. CDR1 is SGHTA, CDR2 FQGNSA, per germline. The CDR3 covers 18 residues. This clonotype originated in a man older than 75 in good health. The chain is built from TRBV7-2 and TRBJ2-1; the D gene could be TRBD1 or TRBD2 (6 bases each). What was sequenced was blood. Here the CDR3 reads CASSLAVVAAGQYNEQFF. The CDR3 region has the DNA TGTGCCAGCAGCTTAGCGGTAGTAGCGGCGGGACAATACAATGAGCAGTTCTTC.